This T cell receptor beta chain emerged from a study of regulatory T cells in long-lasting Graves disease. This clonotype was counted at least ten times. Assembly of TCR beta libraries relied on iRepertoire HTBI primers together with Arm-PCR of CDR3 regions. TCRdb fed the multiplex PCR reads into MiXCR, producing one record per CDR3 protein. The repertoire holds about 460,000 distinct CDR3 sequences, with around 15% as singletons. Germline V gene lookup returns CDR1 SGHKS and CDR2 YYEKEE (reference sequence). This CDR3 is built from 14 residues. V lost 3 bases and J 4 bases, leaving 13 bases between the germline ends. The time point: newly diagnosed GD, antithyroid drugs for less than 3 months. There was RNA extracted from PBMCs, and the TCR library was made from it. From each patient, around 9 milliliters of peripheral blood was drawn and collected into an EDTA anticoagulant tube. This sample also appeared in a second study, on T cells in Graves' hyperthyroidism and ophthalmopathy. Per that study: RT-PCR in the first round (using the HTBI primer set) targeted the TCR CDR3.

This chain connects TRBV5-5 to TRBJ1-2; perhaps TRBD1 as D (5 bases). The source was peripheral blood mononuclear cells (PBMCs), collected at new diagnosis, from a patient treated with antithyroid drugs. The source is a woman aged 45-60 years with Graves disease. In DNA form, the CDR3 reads TGTGCCAGCAGCTCCATCCGGGACCTCTATGGCTACACCTTC. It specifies CASSSIRDLYGYTF.